These 5 T cell receptor beta chains came from one sample sequenced in a study of shared clonotypes between healthy human individuals. Using immunoSEQ multiplex PCR, the repertoire was profiled, and TCRdb retains in-frame clones only, with some absent. There are around 480,000 clones in the sample; roughly 79% occur only once, and roughly an eighth lies in the top ten. Sequenced material: PBMCs. These receptors originate from a woman aged 40 to 49 in good health. Some clones in this sample may be carry-over from other donors' samples.

The CDR3 loop reads CASSLMGTDLANGQYF. The CDR3 nucleotides read TGTGCCAGCAGCTTAATGGGGACCGATCTCGCAAATGGGCAGTACTTC. The chain recombines TRBV7-3 with TRBJ2-5, with D possibly called TRBD1 or TRBD2 (5 bases each). The germline V gene has CDR1 SGHTA and CDR2 FQGTGA. This CDR3 comprises 16 residues. Trimming shortened V by 1 base and J by 11 bases, and 23 bases separated the two germline ends.

This clone has more than one count but fewer than ten. The chain couples TRBV5-1 to TRBJ2-3; the D gene is possibly TRBD2 (7 bases). Germline V lookup: CDR1 SGHRS, CDR2 YFSETQ. CDR3 size: 13 residues. With 0 bases removed from V and 9 bases from J, the gap between germline ends came to 11 bases. CDR3 DNA: TGCGCCAGCAGCTTGGACAGGGAGGGAACGCAGTATTTT. This gives the protein CASSLDREGTQYF. The full variable domain, rest sourced from reference TRBV5-1 and TRBJ2-3, is KAGVTQTPRYLIKTRGQQVTLSCSPISGHRSVSWYQQTPGQGLQFLFEYFSETQRNKGNFPGRFSGRQFSNSRSEMNVSTLELGDSALYLCASSLDREGTQYFGPGTRLTVL.

This clone was detected a few times. Other DNA sequences of this sample code for an identical CDR3. The V and J genes are TRBV7-9 and TRBJ2-1; the match to TRBD2 covers 9 bases. CDR3 size: 16 residues. With V trimmed by 8 bases and J by 1 base, 9 bases remained unmatched. CDR1 is SEHNR and CDR2 is FQNEAQ in the germline V gene (reference sequence). The CDR3 is CASSLSLAGSYNEQFF. The DNA of the CDR3 is TGTGCCAGCTCACTGAGCCTAGCGGGGTCCTACAATGAGCAGTTCTTC.

The chain links TRBV25-1 to TRBJ2-7; D tentatively reads TRBD1 or TRBD2 (5 bases each). V was pared by 6 bases and J by 3 bases, with 21 bases between. The CDR3 has 16 residues. CDR1 MGHDK and CDR2 SYGVNS come from the germline V gene. CDR3 bases: TGTGCCAGCAGACCACGGGGACGGTCCGAGGTCTACGAGCAGTACTTC. It codes for CASRPRGRSEVYEQYF.

The V and J genes are TRBV28 and TRBJ2-7, with D maybe TRBD1 (5 bases). CDR3 length: 12 amino acids. V shed 3 bases and J shed 4 bases, with 7 bases lying between them. Germline CDR1 and CDR2: MDHEN and SYDVKM. The CDR3 here is CASSFDRYEQYF. The CDR3 nucleotides read TGTGCCAGCAGTTTCGACAGATACGAGCAGTACTTC.